This T cell receptor beta chain is drawn from a study of spatial heterogeneity in lung cancer. MiXCR, applied by TCRdb to the 5' RACE reads, yields one record per CDR3 protein. In the table there are 13,000 to 15,000 distinct CDR3 sequences, 10% to 11% of which are singletons. With V trimmed by 8 bases and J by 7 bases, 3 bases remained unmatched. Looked up from germline, CDR1 is DFQATT and CDR2 is SNEGSKA (reference sequence). The CDR3 runs 10 residues. In its sample, this clonotype was seen many times. Its antigen is still unknown. Study-level findings and limits: Ubiquitous expanded tumor TCRs were seen in blood more at resection than at follow-up.

Specified time point: sample taken at primary tumor resection. Without sorting, whole RNA was sequenced from tumor, nontumor lung or frozen PBMC. The gene calls are TRBV20-1 and TRBJ1-1; 8 nucleotides agree with TRBD1. The source of this sequence is a female donor with early-stage non-small cell lung cancer. The input for sequencing was PBMCs, taken at surgery. CDR3 amino acids: CSMGTGEAFF. Here the CDR3 DNA reads TGCAGTATGGGGACAGGTGAAGCTTTCTTT.